What follows is one TCR beta chain and its context. The record originates from a study of cytomegalovirus exposure and HLA in healthy donors. The germline CDR1 and CDR2 sequences are SGHTA and FQGNSA. Losses at the gene ends were 7 bases for V and 4 bases for J; bases not matched to a gene: 7. The CDR3 is made up of 13 amino acids. PCR primers comprised 60 Vbeta and 13 Jbeta primers. Method: immunoSEQ multiplex PCR; TCRdb's copy keeps in-frame clones and lacks some. The table lists some 150,000 clones, around 79% of them singletons, with 6.3% in the top ten. The TCR comes from a middle-aged man in good health and CMV-seropositive. The sequenced sample consisted of PBMCs. The chain is built from TRBV7-2 and TRBJ2-7; 7 bases agree with TRBD1. The CDR3 nucleotides read TGTGCCAGCAACCGACAGGGACAGTACGAGCAGTACTTC. Translating it yields CASNRQGQYEQYF.